One T cell receptor beta chain is described in this entry. The sample is drawn from a study of memory CD4+ T cells and cytomegalovirus serostatus. Single viable CD3+CD4+CD8-CD45RO+ cells were sorted as the memory CD4+ T cells. Some clones are missing from TCRdb's copy, which holds only in-frame ones; the method was immunoSEQ multiplex PCR. Of roughly 48,000 clones in the sample, about 80% were seen once. The CDR3 length is 15 residues. V lost 5 bases to trimming and J lost 1 base, with 12 bases between them. The germline V gene has CDR1 MDHEN and CDR2 SYDVKM. The genes are TRBV28 and TRBJ1-5, with D possibly being TRBD1 (6 bases). The sequenced sample was memory CD4+ T cells from blood. This receptor was taken from an adult in good health and CMV-seropositive. The CDR3 here is CASSDTGLSNQPQHF. CDR3 nucleotides: TGTGCCAGCAGTGACACAGGGTTAAGCAATCAGCCCCAGCATTTT.